The sequence of this TCR beta chain was determined in a study of blood T cells in healthy people across ages. About the study: About one barcoded beta molecule was captured per two T cells (by template switching). General study results and limits: Strong correlation was found linking TCR beta diversity to naive T cell percentage. Lack of knowledge of donor CMV status possibly confounded expanded clonotype changes.

The CDR3 is made up of 13 amino acids. Germline loops: CDR1 WSHSY, CDR2 SAAADI. V was clipped by 2 bases and J by 0 bases, with 4 bases between them. A second PCR of about 6 to 12 cycles used a sample-barcoded 5' primer and a J-beta primer mix. A template-switch adaptor with 12 random nucleotides tagged each cDNA molecule. TCRdb itself ran the 5' RACE reads through MiXCR, one entry per CDR3 protein. The data hold about 780,000 distinct CDR3 sequences, with 35% to 50% observed a single time. This clonotype occurred a few times. What it binds is unknown. The TCR originated in a man at least 80 years old in good health. The chain links TRBV10-2 to TRBJ1-1; D uncertain. The sample taken for sequencing was blood. DNA for the CDR3: TGCGCCAGCAGTGAGAACGTGAACACTGAAGCTTTCTTT. It translates to CASSENVNTEAFF.